These T cell receptor beta chains were read from a single sample in a study of blood T cell repertoires in COVID-19. Profiled with immunoSEQ multiplex PCR; TCRdb holds only in-frame clones, not every one. The table has tens of thousands of clones, roughly 80% seen once. The sequencing sample was made of peripheral blood. The receptors derive from a human donor in a cohort sampled during active COVID-19. The CDR3 runs from the conserved cysteine through the conserved F or W. Each record gives: J gene, V gene, CDR3 length, CDR3 protein.

TRBJ2-7 TRBV6-5 16 CASSYSRVSPAGEQYF
TRBJ1-1 TRBV5-6 17 CASSTIQAAPTNTEAFF
TRBJ2-7 TRBV2 15 CASSEREGTPYEQYF
TRBJ2-1 TRBV28 13 CASKRQGDNEQFF
TRBJ2-1 TRBV2 14 CASSSGTGVNEQFF
TRBJ2-1 TRBV19 15 CASTPTSTSFNEQFF
TRBJ1-1 TRBV28 16 CASSRHRGSVNTEAFF
TRBJ1-1 TRBV5-1 15 CASSLVGRLNTEAFF
TRBJ1-1 TRBV29-1 13 CSVSRTASSEAFF
TRBJ1-3 TRBV19 16 CASSTVRGTSGNTIYF
TRBJ2-5 TRBV28 12 CASRAGDGAQYF
TRBJ2-3 TRBV7-9 15 CASSLRGLFTDTQYF
TRBJ2-7 TRBV7-2 15 CASSLSYGTGIEQYF
TRBJ2-5 TRBV15 15 CATSRTWGPGETQYF
TRBJ2-5 TRBV29-1 13 CSVQGGGMKTQYF
TRBJ1-3 TRBV5-1 15 CASSLSAGVENTIYF
TRBJ1-1 TRBV29-1 13 CSVVGQANTEAFF
TRBJ1-6 TRBV4-2 15 CASSQDAGAQSPLHF
TRBJ1-2 TRBV10-2 16 CASSEHPRGMYYGYTF
TRBJ2-5 TRBV20-1 11 CSAPYRETQYF
TRBJ2-1 TRBV5-4 15 CASSLGGTGRDEQFF
TRBJ2-7 TRBV19 16 CASSSGLAERSYEQYF
TRBJ2-1 TRBV10-3 13 CAISDSSGDEQFF
TRBJ1-1 TRBV20-1 10 CSAIKLEAFF
TRBJ1-5 TRBV27 13 CASSLSFDQPQHF
TRBJ2-5 TRBV11-2 15 CASSPGGNFRETQYF
TRBJ1-2 TRBV4-2 13 CASSRQGSYGYTF
TRBJ1-6 TRBV7-3 13 CASSLLAVSPLHF
TRBJ2-7 TRBV29-1 13 CSVIVGGGDEQYF
TRBJ1-2 TRBV28 14 CASSGFTGDDGYTF
TRBJ1-4 TRBV5-1 18 CASSLVGDSSSTNEKLFF
TRBJ1-3 TRBV10-3 14 CARSTGNSGNTIYF
TRBJ2-5 TRBV30 14 CAWRGSGVRETQYF
TRBJ2-7 TRBV7-2 15 CASTPRQGNLYEQYF
TRBJ1-1 TRBV7-2 13 CASSLGQNTEAFF
TRBJ2-7 TRBV7-2 15 CASSREGTASYEQYF
TRBJ1-6 TRBV19 13 CASSTGNNSPLHF
TRBJ1-6 TRBV4-2 13 CASSPRRGSPLHF